The 21 T cell receptor beta chains below all came from one sample that was sequenced in a study of blood T cell repertoires in COVID-19. The assay was immunoSEQ multiplex PCR, and TCRdb's table has in-frame clones only and misses some. The table has a few hundred thousand clones, approximately 90% seen once. Sequencing was carried out using peripheral blood. These receptors originate from a woman aged 50 to 60 with COVID-19, enrolled during active disease.

The chain has TRBV21-1 and TRBJ2-5; the D call in the table, TRBD2, was not verified against the DNA. TRBV21-1 is a known pseudogene. The CDR3 length is 13 residues. The CDR3 DNA is TGTGCCAGCAGGGGGAGGGGACAAGAGACCCAGTACTTC. It translates to CASRGRGQETQYF.

This clone has more than one count but fewer than ten. The rearrangement joins TRBV7-9 to TRBJ1-1; maybe TRBD1 (5 bases). The CDR3 contains 14 residues. The V end was cut by 3 bases, the J end by 1 base, with 9 bases between. CDR1 is SEHNR and CDR2 is FQNEAQ in the germline V gene (reference sequence). CDR3 loop: CASSLGLGNTEAFF. The CDR3 region has the DNA TGTGCCAGCAGCTTGGGACTTGGGAACACTGAAGCTTTCTTT.

The chain combines TRBV5-4 with TRBJ2-5; D may be TRBD1 (6 bases). The CDR3 has 13 residues. The V gene lost 5 bases and the J gene lost 4 bases, with 12 bases spanning the gap. CDR1 and CDR2 from the germline V gene are SGHNT and YYREEE (reference sequence). DNA for the CDR3: TGTGCCAGCAGGGACAGTTTCTCAGAGACCCAGTACTTC. Its translation: CASRDSFSETQYF.

The rearrangement joins TRBV4-2 to TRBJ2-3; D is undetermined. Trimming removed 1 base from V and 4 bases from J, with 12 bases in between. Germline V CDR1 and CDR2: LGHNA, YNFKEQ. The CDR3 has 15 residues. In DNA, the CDR3 is TGTGCCAGCAGCCAAGGAATGAGCCCCCCAGATACGCAGTATTTT. Its protein product is CASSQGMSPPDTQYF.

J is TRBJ1-1 and V is TRBV5-4; D is uncertain. Per germline, CDR1 SGHNT and CDR2 YYREEE (reference sequence). Trimming pared 2 bases from V and 3 bases from J, leaving 11 bases between. There are 14 residues in the CDR3. The CDR3 protein is CASSFFGGDTEAFF. CDR3 in DNA: TGTGCCAGCAGCTTTTTTGGCGGAGACACTGAAGCTTTCTTT.

CDR3: CSVDWEGWNEQFF. For the CDR3, the DNA is TGCAGCGTTGATTGGGAGGGGTGGAATGAGCAGTTCTTC. The chain carries TRBV29-1 and TRBJ2-1; TRBD2 matches at 7 bases. The CDR3 has 13 residues. V was pared by 3 bases and J by 7 bases, with 6 bases of the junction left unmatched. Germline CDR1 and CDR2: SQVTM and ANQGSEA.

The chain is built from TRBV11-2 and TRBJ1-1; D call uncertain. The CDR3 loop spans 15 amino acids. The V end was cut by 5 bases, the J end by 3 bases, with 16 bases between. CDR1 is SGHAT and CDR2 is FQNNGV in the germline V gene. As DNA, the CDR3 is TGTGCCAGCAGCCCTAGGACTGCAAGCGACACTGAAGCTTTCTTT. Its protein is CASSPRTASDTEAFF. Variable domain in full (rest from reference TRBV11-2 and TRBJ1-1): EAGVAQSPRYKIIEKRQSVAFWCNPISGHATLYWYQQILGQGPKLLIQFQNNGVVDDSQLPKDRFSAERLKGVDSTLKIQPAKLEDSAVYLCASSPRTASDTEAFFGQGTRLTVV.

The rearrangement uses TRBV19 and TRBJ1-1; no reliable D call. The germline CDR1 and CDR2 sequences are LNHDA and SQIVND (reference sequence). The CDR3 extends over 12 amino acids. V was cut by 3 bases and J by 5 bases, with 7 bases left in between. The CDR3 sequence is CASSIGPTEAFF. CDR3 DNA sequence: TGTGCCAGTAGTATCGGTCCAACTGAAGCTTTCTTT.

This chain connects TRBV6-1 to TRBJ2-1, with TRBD1 matching over 8 bases. The CDR3 contains 18 residues. The J segment lost 0 bases and the V segment lost 2 bases, leaving 9 bases of the junction unmatched. Germline V CDR1 and CDR2: MNHNS, SASEGT. CDR3 DNA: TGTGCCAGCAGTGAATTACCTCAGGGGGCTATCTCCTACAATGAGCAGTTCTTC. This encodes CASSELPQGAISYNEQFF.

Written as DNA, the CDR3 is TGTGCCAGCTCACCTACGGGACCGGGACAGGGGACGAACACTGAAGCTTTCTTT. Its protein product is CASSPTGPGQGTNTEAFF. V gene TRBV18 combines with J gene TRBJ1-1; 10 nucleotides agree with TRBD1. The CDR3 contains 18 residues. The ends lost 3 bases at V and 1 base at J; junction bases unmatched: 11. CDR1 is KGHSH and CDR2 is LQKENI in the germline V gene.

The chain links TRBV30 to TRBJ1-2, with 7 bases matching TRBD1. Germline CDR1 is GTSNPN and CDR2 is SVGIG (reference sequence). The CDR3 runs 12 residues. Losses at the gene ends were 7 bases for V and 9 bases for J; bases not matched to a gene: 11. The CDR3: CAYPGTVTRYTF. CDR3 sequence (DNA): TGTGCCTACCCGGGGACAGTCACCCGCTACACCTTC.

The rearrangement uses TRBV10-3 and TRBJ2-6; D not certain. Germline-derived CDR1 and CDR2 are ENHRY and SYGVKD. CDR3 length: 20 amino acids. V lost 3 bases and J lost 0, with 21 bases in between. The CDR3 bases are TGTGCCATCAGTGAAATGGGTGGAGTACCGAGGCTCTCTGGGGCCAACGTCCTGACTTTC. The encoded protein is CAISEMGGVPRLSGANVLTF.

This clone appeared many times. The genes are TRBV5-1 and TRBJ1-1, with 9 bases aligning to TRBD1. The ends lost 4 bases at V and 5 bases at J; junction bases unmatched: 6. Germline CDR1 and CDR2: SGHRS and YFSETQ. The CDR3 is 14 residues long. The CDR3 sequence: CASSARTGETEAFF. DNA of the CDR3: TGCGCCAGCAGCGCCAGGACAGGGGAGACTGAAGCTTTCTTT. The full variable domain, rest sourced from reference TRBV5-1 and TRBJ1-1, is KAGVTQTPRYLIKTRGQQVTLSCSPISGHRSVSWYQQTPGQGLQFLFEYFSETQRNKGNFPGRFSGRQFSNSRSEMNVSTLELGDSALYLCASSARTGETEAFFGQGTRLTVV.

This chain uses TRBV4-1 with TRBJ2-7, with TRBD1 matching over 8 bases. V shed 3 bases, J shed 6 bases, and the junction held 7 bases outside the gene matches. The CDR3 totals 14 residues. CDR1 and CDR2 from the germline V gene are MGHRA and YSYEKL. CDR3 in amino acids: CASSHAQGGGEQYF. In DNA form, the CDR3 reads TGCGCCAGCAGCCACGCACAGGGGGGAGGCGAGCAGTACTTC.

The genes are TRBV3-1 (or the pseudogene TRBV3-2) and TRBJ2-7, with D maybe TRBD2 (5 bases). Looked up from germline, CDR1 is LGHDT and CDR2 is YNNKEL (reference sequence). V was shortened by 6 bases and J by 3 bases, with 15 bases between the two germline ends. The CDR3 consists of 14 residues. The CDR3 DNA reads as TGTGCCAGCAGTCCCGAGGCTAGCAACTACGAGCAGTACTTC. It encodes CASSPEASNYEQYF.

This clone occurred a few times. The junction and the germline gene differ at one end; a read error may be behind it. The genes are TRBV30 and TRBJ1-1; 8 bases agree with TRBD1. CDR1 and CDR2 (germline): GTSNPN, SVGIG (reference sequence). The CDR3 sequence is 14 residues long. CDR3 sequence reads: CAWSPDRVNNEAFF. In DNA form, the CDR3 reads TGTGCCTGGAGTCCGGACAGGGTGAACAATGAAGCTTTCTTT.

The chain links TRBV7-2 to TRBJ2-7, with TRBD2 as a possible D gene (6 bases). Germline V gene lookup returns CDR1 SGHTA and CDR2 FQGNSA. V was cut by 5 bases and J by 2 bases, with 13 bases left in between. This CDR3 comprises 14 residues. The CDR3 spells CASSRRDGTYEQYF. CDR3 bases: TGTGCCAGCAGCCGGCGGGACGGCACCTACGAGCAGTACTTC.

This sequence joins TRBV20-1 and TRBJ1-5, with D tentatively TRBD1 (5 bases). The V gene lost 3 bases and the J gene lost 3 bases, with 9 bases spanning the gap. Germline V gene lookup returns CDR1 DFQATT and CDR2 SNEGSKA (reference sequence). This CDR3 has 13 residues. The CDR3: CSASWGVNQPQHF. Written as DNA, the CDR3 is TGCAGTGCTAGTTGGGGGGTCAATCAGCCCCAGCATTTT.

As concerns this clone: Additional DNA sequences in this sample encode the identical CDR3. The CDR3 DNA reads TGTGCCAGCAGCTGGGGAGGTGGGAATGAGCAGTTCTTC. Translating gives CASSWGGGNEQFF. The chain employs TRBV11-3 and TRBJ2-1; tentatively, D is TRBD2 (6 bases). CDR1 and CDR2 from the germline V gene are SGHNT and YENEEA. This CDR3 contains 13 residues. V lost 4 bases to trimming and J lost 7 bases, with 11 bases between them.

The gene calls are TRBV5-1 and TRBJ1-2, with D possibly matching TRBD1 (5 bases). The CDR3 sequence is 15 residues long. The germline gives CDR1 SGHRS, CDR2 YFSETQ. Deletions cut 0 bases from V and 7 bases from J, with 16 bases between. The CDR3 is CASSLANQGRFGYTF. As DNA, the CDR3 is TGCGCCAGCAGCTTGGCGAACCAGGGTCGGTTTGGCTACACCTTC.

This chain links TRBV28 with TRBJ1-1; 12 bases map to TRBD1. The CDR3 covers 15 residues. Germline CDR1 reads MDHEN; CDR2 reads SYDVKM. The ends lost 7 bases at V and 5 bases at J; junction bases unmatched: 8. CDR3 nucleotide sequence: TGTGCCAGCACGGGACAGGGGGCGGGAGAAACTGAAGCTTTCTTT. It codes for CASTGQGAGETEAFF.